Detailed here is one T cell receptor beta chain. Its antigen is not known. The PCR had 60 Vbeta and 13 Jbeta primers. Generated by immunoSEQ multiplex PCR, the TCRdb table keeps only in-frame clones and is missing some. The profile shows tens of thousands of clones, around four fifths of them singletons. This specimen belongs to a study of cytomegalovirus exposure and HLA in healthy donors. Study summary: Under 90% of 350 to 400 genotyped donors fell in the Caucasian-associated ancestry cluster. Notes on the study in general: A few V segments could not be told apart, such as TRBV6-2 and TRBV6-3, and were left out. Some TCR beta chains (roughly 160 of them) were listed as cytomegalovirus-associated. What a later analysis showed was that several of the most significant clusters appeared linked to common viral pathogens.

V dropped 1 base and J dropped 4 bases, with 16 bases sitting between them. The CDR3 contains 16 residues. Germline loops: CDR1 SGHTA, CDR2 FQGNSA. Sequenced material: PBMCs. V usage is TRBV7-2 and J usage is TRBJ1-2; tentative D call: TRBD1 (5 bases). This TCR came from a male donor in good health and CMV-seronegative. The CDR3 region is CASSLDATGTRYGYTF. The CDR3 DNA reads TGTGCCAGCAGCTTAGATGCTACAGGAACCCGCTATGGCTACACCTTC.